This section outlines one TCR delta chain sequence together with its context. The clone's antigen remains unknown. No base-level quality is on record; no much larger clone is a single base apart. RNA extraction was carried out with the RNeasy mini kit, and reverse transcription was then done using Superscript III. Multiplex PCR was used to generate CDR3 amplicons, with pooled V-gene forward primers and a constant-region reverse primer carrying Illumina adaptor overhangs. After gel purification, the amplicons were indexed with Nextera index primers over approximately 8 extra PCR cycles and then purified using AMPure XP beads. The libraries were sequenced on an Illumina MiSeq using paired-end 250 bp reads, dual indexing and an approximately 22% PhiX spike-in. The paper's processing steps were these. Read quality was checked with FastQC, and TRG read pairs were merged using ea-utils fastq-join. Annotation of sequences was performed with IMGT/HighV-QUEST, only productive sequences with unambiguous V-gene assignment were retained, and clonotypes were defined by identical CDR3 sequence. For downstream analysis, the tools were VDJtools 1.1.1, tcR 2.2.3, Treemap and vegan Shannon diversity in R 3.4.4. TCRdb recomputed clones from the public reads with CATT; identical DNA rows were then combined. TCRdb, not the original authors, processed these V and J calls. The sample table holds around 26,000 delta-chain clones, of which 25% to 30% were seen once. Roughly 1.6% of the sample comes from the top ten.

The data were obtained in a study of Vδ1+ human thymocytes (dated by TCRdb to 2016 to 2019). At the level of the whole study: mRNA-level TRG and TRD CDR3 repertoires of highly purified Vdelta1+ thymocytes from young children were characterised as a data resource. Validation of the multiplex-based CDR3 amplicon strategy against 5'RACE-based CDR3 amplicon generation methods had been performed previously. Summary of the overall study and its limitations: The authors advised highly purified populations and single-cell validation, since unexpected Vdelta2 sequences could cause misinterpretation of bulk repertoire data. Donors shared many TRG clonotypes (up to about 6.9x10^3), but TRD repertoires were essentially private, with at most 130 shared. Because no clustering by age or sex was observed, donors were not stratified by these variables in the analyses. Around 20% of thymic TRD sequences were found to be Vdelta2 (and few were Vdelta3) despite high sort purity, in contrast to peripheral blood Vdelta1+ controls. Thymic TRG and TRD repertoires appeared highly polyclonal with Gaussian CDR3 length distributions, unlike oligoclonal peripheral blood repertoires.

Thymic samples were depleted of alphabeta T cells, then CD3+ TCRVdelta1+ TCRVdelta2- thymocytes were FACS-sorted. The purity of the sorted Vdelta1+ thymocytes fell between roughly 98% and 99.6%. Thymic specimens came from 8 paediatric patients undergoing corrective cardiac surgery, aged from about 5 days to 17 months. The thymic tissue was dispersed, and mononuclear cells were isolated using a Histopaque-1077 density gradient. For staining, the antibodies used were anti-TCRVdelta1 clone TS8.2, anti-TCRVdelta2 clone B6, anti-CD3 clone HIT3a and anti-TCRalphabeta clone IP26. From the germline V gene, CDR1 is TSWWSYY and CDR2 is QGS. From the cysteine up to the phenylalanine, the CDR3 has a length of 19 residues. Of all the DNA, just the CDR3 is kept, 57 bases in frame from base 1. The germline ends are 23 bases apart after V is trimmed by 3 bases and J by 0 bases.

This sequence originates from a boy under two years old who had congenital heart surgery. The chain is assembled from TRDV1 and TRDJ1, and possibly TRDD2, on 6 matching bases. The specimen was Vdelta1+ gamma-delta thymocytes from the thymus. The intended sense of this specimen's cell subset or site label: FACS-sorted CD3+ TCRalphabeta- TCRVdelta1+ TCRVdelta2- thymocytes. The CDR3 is CALGDHLPTGALYTDKLIF. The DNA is TGTGCTCTTGGGGACCACCTTCCCACGGGGGCCCTGTACACCGATAAACTCATCTTT.